This T cell receptor (beta chain) was identified in a study of T cell repertoires in cytomegalovirus infection. TCRdb re-called the reads through MiXCR, storing one row per CDR3 protein. The sample contains around 300,000 distinct CDR3 sequences, roughly 25% of which appear only once. To note about this clonotype: Antigen: not known.

This TCR derives from a human donor in good health (CMV status not recorded). Some clones in this sample may be carry-over from other donors' samples. Material: cultured PBMCs, obtained from culture after CMV antigen stimulation.

The CDR3 nucleotides are TGTGCCAGCAGTTTATTTTCCGGACAGGGATTCTACGAGCAGTACTTC. It translates to CASSLFSGQGFYEQYF. The chain couples TRBV28 to TRBJ2-7; 8 positions match TRBD1. The CDR3 loop spans 16 amino acids. The junction had 8 bases not matched to a gene; V was cut back by 1 base and J by 3 bases. Germline loops: CDR1 MDHEN, CDR2 SYDVKM.